Each of the 27 T cell receptor beta chains below was sequenced from the same sample in a study of shared clonotypes between healthy human individuals. Profiled with immunoSEQ multiplex PCR; TCRdb holds only in-frame clones, not every one. The sample lists about 1 million clones; approximately 68% were seen once. Sequenced material: memory CD4+ T cells sorted from blood. Specified subset: CD45RA-negative fraction. The receptors come from a man between 18 and 29 years old in good health.

This chain links TRBV2 with TRBJ1-2; TRBD1 agrees at 9 bases. There are 12 residues in the CDR3. Losses at the gene ends were 4 bases for V and 6 bases for J; bases not matched to a gene: 0. In germline, CDR1 is SNHLY, CDR2 FYNNEI. The CDR3 bases are TGTGCCAGCAGTGGGGACAGGGATGGCTACACCTTC. This translates into CASSGDRDGYTF. Combining the CDR3 with reference TRBV2 and TRBJ1-2 gives the whole variable domain EPEVTQTPSHQVTQMGQEVILRCVPISNHLYFYWYRQILGQKVEFLVSFYNNEISEKSEIFDDQFSVERPDGSNFTLKIRSTKLEDSAMYFCASSGDRDGYTFGSGTRLTVV.

V is TRBV10-1 and J is TRBJ2-3; 7 positions agree with TRBD1. This CDR3 has 16 amino acids. Germline assignment: CDR1 WNHNN and CDR2 SYGVQD (reference sequence). V gave up 5 bases and J gave up 2 bases; unmatched junction bases: 10. DNA of the CDR3: TGCGCCAGCAGTCCTCTTGGGACAGCTATCACAGATACGCAGTATTTT. This encodes CASSPLGTAITDTQYF.

The V call is TRBV10-3, the J call TRBJ1-4; no definite D call. Germline CDR1 ENHRY, CDR2 SYGVKD. V dropped 10 bases and J dropped 0 bases, with 9 bases sitting between them. This CDR3 spans 13 amino acids. CDR3 in amino acids: CATQVATNEKLFF. CDR3 DNA: TGTGCCACCCAGGTTGCAACTAATGAAAAACTGTTTTTT.

The rearrangement links TRBV7-2 to TRBJ1-5; D is ambiguous. V lost 8 bases and J 4 bases, leaving 12 bases between the germline ends. The CDR3 spans 13 residues. The germline V gene encodes CDR1 SGHTA and CDR2 FQGNSA. The CDR3 bases are TGTGCCAGCGGAGAGGTGCCTAATCAGCCCCAGCATTTT. Its protein product is CASGEVPNQPQHF.

This chain uses TRBV5-1 with TRBJ2-5; 8 positions agree with TRBD1. Trimming took 0 bases from V and 4 from J; bases not matched to a gene: 8. From germline, CDR1 is SGHRS and CDR2 YFSETQ. The CDR3 extends over 16 amino acids. CDR3 nucleotide sequence: TGCGCCAGCAGCTTGGTACGACAGGGGCAGGGAGAGACCCAGTACTTC. It translates to CASSLVRQGQGETQYF.

The rearrangement joins TRBV18 to TRBJ1-4, with TRBD1 as a possible D gene (6 bases). V dropped 0 bases and J dropped 0 bases, with 17 bases sitting between them. Per the germline V gene, CDR1 is KGHSH and CDR2 is LQKENI. The CDR3 has 19 residues. The CDR3 sequence is CASSPPVGGPDATNEKLFF. The CDR3 coding sequence is TGTGCCAGCTCACCACCGGTCGGGGGGCCCGACGCAACTAATGAAAAACTGTTTTTT.

The rearrangement uses TRBV11-3 and TRBJ2-5; TRBD2 matches 14 bases. Germline trimming cut 5 bases from V and 5 bases from J; bases unmatched to any gene: 4. The germline gives CDR1 SGHNT, CDR2 YENEEA. CDR3 length: 15 residues. CDR3 region: CASSKGLAGVETQYF. DNA for the CDR3: TGTGCCAGCAGCAAGGGACTAGCGGGGGTTGAGACCCAGTACTTC.

The chain has TRBV2 and TRBJ2-1; 12 bases line up with TRBD2. Looked up from germline, CDR1 is SNHLY and CDR2 is FYNNEI. The CDR3 is 15 amino acids. J lost 10 bases, V lost 2 bases, and 6 bases had no gene match. CDR3 in DNA: TGTGCCAGCAGTGAACCTAGCGGGAGGGCTGGGGAGCAGTTCTTC. Protein product: CASSEPSGRAGEQFF.

This sequence joins TRBV2 and TRBJ1-5; 8 nucleotides align to TRBD1. The V gene's germline CDR1 is SNHLY and CDR2 FYNNEI. The CDR3 is made up of 15 amino acids. The J segment lost 5 bases and the V segment lost 6 bases, leaving 9 bases of the junction unmatched. Here the CDR3 reads CASRLKTGAYQPQHF. DNA for the CDR3: TGTGCCAGCAGACTCAAGACAGGGGCTTATCAGCCCCAGCATTTT.

The rearrangement links TRBV7-2 to TRBJ2-7, with a tentative D call TRBD2 (5 bases). This CDR3 is built from 15 residues. V was clipped by 2 bases and J by 0 bases, with 11 bases between them. Germline values: CDR1 SGHTA, CDR2 FQGNSA. The DNA of the CDR3 is TGTGCCAGCAGCTTAAGTCCGGGGTTCTCCTACGAGCAGTACTTC. Protein: CASSLSPGFSYEQYF.

This clone was counted between two and nine times. The chain couples TRBV2 to TRBJ1-3; TRBD1 might be the D (5 bases). Between the trimmed V and J ends, which lost 6 bases and 3 bases, there was a span of 15 bases. The germline gives CDR1 SNHLY, CDR2 FYNNEI. This CDR3 has 15 amino acids. The CDR3 spells CASSSKRGGGNTIYF. The CDR3 coding sequence is TGTGCCAGCAGCAGCAAGAGGGGAGGTGGAAACACCATATATTTT.

This sequence joins TRBV5-6 and TRBJ1-6; D is uncertain. The CDR3 is 18 residues long. Germline CDR1 and CDR2: SGHDT and YYEEEE. Trimming removed 0 bases from V and 0 bases from J, with 13 bases in between. The CDR3 is CASSLARAESSYNSPLHF. DNA for the CDR3: TGTGCCAGCAGCTTGGCCCGGGCGGAGAGCTCCTATAATTCACCCCTCCACTTT.

The chain joins TRBV11-2 to TRBJ2-1; D not resolved. The germline V gene has CDR1 SGHAT and CDR2 FQNNGV. This CDR3 has 15 amino acids. Trimming took 1 base from V and 8 from J, leaving 15 bases between them. The CDR3: CASSLAGGFTDEQFF. In nucleotides, the CDR3 is TGTGCCAGCAGCTTAGCTGGCGGCTTCACCGATGAGCAGTTCTTC.

This clone appeared a single time. The chain recombines TRBV19 with TRBJ2-5; D is uncertain. Germline V lookup: CDR1 LNHDA, CDR2 SQIVND (reference sequence). With 7 bases removed from V and 1 base from J, the gap between germline ends came to 7 bases. The CDR3 covers 12 residues. The CDR3 reads CASTGFQETQYF. DNA for the CDR3: TGTGCCAGTACTGGCTTCCAAGAGACCCAGTACTTC.

The chain carries TRBV5-1 and TRBJ2-5, with 8 bases matching TRBD1. The V gene's germline CDR1 is SGHRS and CDR2 YFSETQ. V shed 4 bases, J shed 4 bases, and the junction held 6 bases outside the gene matches. CDR3 length: 14 residues. The CDR3 here is CASSGTGRGETQYF. In nucleotides, the CDR3 is TGCGCCAGCAGCGGGACAGGCCGAGGAGAGACCCAGTACTTC. The full variable domain, its missing parts supplied by reference TRBV5-1 and TRBJ2-5, is KAGVTQTPRYLIKTRGQQVTLSCSPISGHRSVSWYQQTPGQGLQFLFEYFSETQRNKGNFPGRFSGRQFSNSRSEMNVSTLELGDSALYLCASSGTGRGETQYFGPGTRLLVL.

This clone has a single count. The V gene is TRBV6-5, the J gene TRBJ2-7; a possible D gene is TRBD1 (6 bases). The germline CDR1 and CDR2 sequences are MNHEY and SVGAGI. Trimming shortened V by 5 bases and J by 0 bases, and 14 bases separated the two germline ends. The CDR3 contains 15 residues. CDR3 amino acids: CASSRAGQSSYEQYF. DNA of the CDR3: TGTGCCAGCAGTAGAGCCGGACAGAGCTCCTACGAGCAGTACTTC.

The chain uses TRBV7-2 and TRBJ2-1, with TRBD1 identical over 7 bases. V shed 5 bases and J 7 bases; nucleotides not matched to a gene: 8. CDR1 is SGHTA, CDR2 FQGNSA, per germline. The CDR3 has 14 residues. CDR3 residues: CASSPGTAGNEQFF. CDR3 nucleotides: TGTGCCAGCAGCCCAGGGACAGCCGGAAATGAGCAGTTCTTC. Supplemented by reference TRBV7-2 and TRBJ2-1, the full variable domain reads GAGVSQSPSNKVTEKGKDVELRCDPISGHTALYWYRQSLGQGLEFLIYFQGNSAPDKSGLPSDRFSAERTGGSVSTLTIQRTQQEDSAVYLCASSPGTAGNEQFFGPGTRLTVL.

This chain links TRBV2 with TRBJ1-1; D call uncertain. Germline assignment: CDR1 SNHLY and CDR2 FYNNEI. The V end lost 6 bases, the J end lost 0 bases, and 8 bases lay between the germline ends. CDR3 length equals 13 residues. CDR3 loop: CASSRELNTEAFF. The CDR3 DNA reads as TGTGCCAGCAGCCGGGAGTTGAACACTGAAGCTTTCTTT.

The chain recombines TRBV18 with TRBJ1-2, with 10 bases lining up with TRBD1. This CDR3 region has 16 residues. Germline CDR1 reads KGHSH; CDR2 reads LQKENI. V lost 6 bases and J lost 2; bases outside the gene matches: 9. The CDR3 DNA is TGTGCCAGCTCCGACGACAGGGGGCTAATAAACTATGGCTACACCTTC. It specifies CASSDDRGLINYGYTF. Based on the CDR3 plus reference TRBV18 and TRBJ1-2, the full variable domain is NAGVMQNPRHLVRRRGQEARLRCSPMKGHSHVYWYRQLPEEGLKFMVYLQKENIIDESGMPKERFSAEFPKEGPSILRIQQVVRGDSAAYFCASSDDRGLINYGYTFGSGTRLTVV.

The chain joins TRBV4-1 to TRBJ2-5; 10 positions agree with TRBD1. The length of the CDR3 is 15 residues. Germline CDR1 and CDR2: MGHRA and YSYEKL. Unmatched junction bases numbered 4, after V lost 1 base and J lost 5 bases. The CDR3 sequence is CASSQVGTGAETQYF. CDR3 in DNA: TGCGCCAGCAGCCAAGTGGGGACAGGGGCTGAGACCCAGTACTTC.

This sequence joins TRBV5-5 and TRBJ1-5; TRBD1 is a possible D gene (6 bases). V was clipped by 7 bases and J by 4 bases, with 12 bases between them. Per the germline V gene, CDR1 is SGHKS and CDR2 is YYEKEE (reference sequence). The CDR3 is made up of 13 amino acids. The CDR3 nucleotides read TGTGCCAGCGCGGGGCAGGGGAATCAGCCCCAGCATTTT. Translating it yields CASAGQGNQPQHF.

Many counts were recorded for this clone. The chain joins TRBV30 to TRBJ2-7; 12 bases line up with TRBD2. With V trimmed by 0 bases and J by 6 bases, 6 bases remained unmatched. Germline CDR1 reads GTSNPN; CDR2 reads SVGIG (reference sequence). The CDR3 contains 15 residues. The CDR3 bases are TGTGCCTGGAGTGTCCTAGCGGGAGGGCCGGGCGAGCAGTACTTC. Encoded protein: CAWSVLAGGPGEQYF.

This chain joins TRBV5-1 and TRBJ2-3, with 11 bases identical to TRBD2. CDR1 is SGHRS and CDR2 is YFSETQ in the germline V gene. The CDR3 spans 15 residues. V was pared by 5 bases and J by 4 bases, with 6 bases of the junction left unmatched. The CDR3 region is CASRPSSGGSDTQYF. CDR3 coding DNA: TGCGCCAGCAGACCATCTAGCGGGGGGTCAGATACGCAGTATTTT. Looking up the rest from reference TRBV5-1 and TRBJ2-3 gives the full variable domain: KAGVTQTPRYLIKTRGQQVTLSCSPISGHRSVSWYQQTPGQGLQFLFEYFSETQRNKGNFPGRFSGRQFSNSRSEMNVSTLELGDSALYLCASRPSSGGSDTQYFGPGTRLTVL.

The chain is built from TRBV2 and TRBJ2-3; D is undetermined. The CDR3 is made up of 15 amino acids. In germline, CDR1 is SNHLY, CDR2 FYNNEI. V shed 6 bases and J shed 2 bases, with 15 bases lying between them. Here the CDR3 reads CASRDRVRDTDTQYF. The DNA of the CDR3 is TGTGCCAGCAGAGATAGGGTTAGAGACACAGATACGCAGTATTTT.

The rearrangement joins TRBV18 to TRBJ1-3; 7 bases are shared with TRBD1. Germline values: CDR1 KGHSH, CDR2 LQKENI. This CDR3 has 14 amino acids. V gave up 2 bases and J gave up 6 bases; unmatched junction bases: 4. The CDR3 bases are TGTGCCAGCTCACCAGTCGGGACAGAAAACACCATATATTTT. It is translated as CASSPVGTENTIYF. The variable domain in full, completed from reference TRBV18 and TRBJ1-3, reads NAGVMQNPRHLVRRRGQEARLRCSPMKGHSHVYWYRQLPEEGLKFMVYLQKENIIDESGMPKERFSAEFPKEGPSILRIQQVVRGDSAAYFCASSPVGTENTIYFGEGSWLTVV.

On this clone: Within the sample, other DNA sequences also encode this same CDR3. The chain uses TRBV18 and TRBJ2-3; D remains unclear. With 3 bases removed from V and 0 bases from J, the gap between germline ends came to 4 bases. This CDR3 comprises 13 residues. The V gene's germline CDR1 is KGHSH and CDR2 LQKENI. The CDR3 protein is CASSPPSTDTQYF. CDR3 DNA sequence: TGTGCCAGCTCACCTCCTAGCACAGATACGCAGTATTTT.

This chain links TRBV5-5 with TRBJ1-4; possibly TRBD1 for D (5 bases). From germline, CDR1 is SGHKS and CDR2 YYEKEE (reference sequence). The CDR3 consists of 15 residues. Between the trimmed V and J ends, which lost 1 base and 0 bases, there was a span of 7 bases. The CDR3 nucleotides are TGTGCCAGCAGCTTGTTGGGGGCAACTAATGAAAAACTGTTTTTT. Translated, it gives CASSLLGATNEKLFF.